A single sample gave rise to the 10 T cell receptor beta chains below, sequenced in a study of blood T cell repertoires in COVID-19. The data were produced by immunoSEQ multiplex PCR, yet TCRdb's version contains in-frame clones alone and is incomplete. The top ten hold around 6.8% of the sample, which has around 190,000 clones, 84% seen once. Sequencing was carried out using peripheral blood. Source of these receptors: a human donor in a cohort sampled during active COVID-19.

This sequence joins TRBV5-5 and TRBJ2-3; 8 bases align to TRBD1. J lost 5 bases, V lost 1 base, and 9 bases had no gene match. Per germline, CDR1 SGHKS and CDR2 YYEKEE (reference sequence). The CDR3 has 16 amino acids. The CDR3 loop reads CASSLKKPGGLDTQYF. CDR3 DNA: TGTGCCAGCAGCTTGAAAAAGCCAGGGGGCTTAGATACGCAGTATTTT.

This clone was seen a few times. This rearrangement joins TRBV7-9 to TRBJ1-1; D gene unclear. V lost 5 bases, J lost 1 base, and 11 bases lay in between. CDR3 length: 14 amino acids. Per germline, CDR1 SEHNR and CDR2 FQNEAQ (reference sequence). CDR3 sequence reads: CASSMGYGNTEAFF. CDR3 DNA sequence: TGTGCCAGCAGCATGGGCTACGGGAACACTGAAGCTTTCTTT.

The count of this clone is one. The chain is built from TRBV5-4 and TRBJ2-1, with D tentatively TRBD1 (7 bases). Trimming removed 6 bases at V and 13 bases at J, with 14 bases between. The CDR3 sequence is 11 residues long. In germline, CDR1 is SGHNT, CDR2 YYREEE (reference sequence). The DNA of the CDR3 is TGTGCCAGCATCCCAGGGGGGCAACAGTTCTTC. It translates to CASIPGGQQFF. The variable domain in full, with the rest retrieved from reference TRBV5-4 and TRBJ2-1, is ETGVTQSPTHLIKTRGQQVTLRCSSQSGHNTVSWYQQALGQGPQFIFQYYREEENGRGNFPPRFSGLQFPNYSSELNVNALELDDSALYLCASIPGGQQFFGPGTRLTVL.

As DNA, the CDR3 is TGTGCCAGCAGTTACTCAGGGACGGGGGGGATCTACACCTTC. It yields the protein CASSYSGTGGIYTF. V and J are TRBV6-5 and TRBJ1-2, with D perhaps TRBD1 (5 bases). Germline CDR1 MNHEY, CDR2 SVGAGI. V lost 0 bases to trimming and J lost 10 bases, with 15 bases between them. This CDR3 contains 14 residues.

The table lists this clone with a few counts. The rearrangement uses TRBV6-5 and TRBJ1-3, with D perhaps TRBD1 (5 bases). Trimming removed 10 bases at V and 2 bases at J, with 15 bases between. Germline CDR1 is MNHEY and CDR2 is SVGAGI. There are 14 residues in the CDR3. This CDR3 reads CATLSVGAGNTIYF. The CDR3 coding sequence is TGTGCCACTCTGTCGGTAGGGGCTGGAAACACCATATATTTT.

The chain joins TRBV11-3 to TRBJ2-2, with TRBD1 as a possible D gene (5 bases). Trimming took off 5 bases at V and 4 bases at J, with 11 bases between the two ends. There are 14 residues in the CDR3. Germline lookup yields CDR1 SGHNT and CDR2 YENEEA. CDR3 sequence reads: CASSNPQVTGELFF. CDR3 bases: TGTGCCAGCAGCAATCCACAGGTCACCGGGGAGCTGTTTTTT. Filled out from reference TRBV11-3 and TRBJ2-2, the complete variable domain reads EAGVVQSPRYKIIEKKQPVAFWCNPISGHNTLYWYLQNLGQGPELLIRYENEEAVDDSQLPKDRFSAERLKGVDSTLKIQPAELGDSAVYLCASSNPQVTGELFFGEGSRLTVL.

In regard to this clone: Sequence at one end of the junction differs from germline and may be a read error. The chain is built from TRBV19 and TRBJ1-2; 10 positions match TRBD1. The CDR3 length is 15 residues. In germline, CDR1 is LNHDA, CDR2 SQIVND (reference sequence). The CDR3 loop reads CASSIGTGGNYDYTF. Here the CDR3 DNA reads TGTGCCAGTAGTATAGGGACAGGGGGAAACTATGACTACACCTTC.

This chain links TRBV7-3 with TRBJ1-1; D gene unclear. The V end was cut by 0 bases, the J end by 1 base, with 18 bases between. This CDR3 spans 18 amino acids. Looked up from germline, CDR1 is SGHTA and CDR2 is FQGTGA. The CDR3 DNA follows: TGTGCCAGCAGCTTAACGTCAGGCCCGATGGGTCCGAACACTGAAGCTTTCTTT. This sequence encodes CASSLTSGPMGPNTEAFF.

The chain employs TRBV19 and TRBJ2-6; D is ambiguous. Germline CDR1 LNHDA, CDR2 SQIVND (reference sequence). The CDR3 runs to 14 residues. The V end was cut by 8 bases, the J end by 0 bases, with 8 bases between. CDR3 sequence reads: CASQVRSGANVLTF. DNA for the CDR3: TGTGCCAGTCAAGTGCGCTCTGGGGCCAACGTCCTGACTTTC.

The gene calls are TRBV6-5 and TRBJ2-7, with 11 bases matching TRBD2. The CDR3 runs to 15 residues. V was clipped by 2 bases and J by 2 bases; unmatched bases: 2. Germline V gives CDR1 MNHEY, CDR2 SVGAGI. Here the CDR3 DNA reads TGTGCCAGCAGTTACGAGACTAGCGGGACCTACGAGCAGTACTTC. This gives the protein CASSYETSGTYEQYF.